A single sample is the source of the 7 T cell receptor beta chains below, sequenced in a study of cytomegalovirus exposure and HLA in healthy donors (TCRdb year 2017). Libraries were prepared through the immunoSEQ multiplex PCR assay. The multiplex PCR relied on a mix of 60 forward primers for TCR Vbeta segments and 13 reverse primers for TCR Jbeta segments. This immuneACCESS table, as held by TCRdb, lists in-frame sequences with V and J called but not all clones. Of the missing ones, under half trace to an unresolved V gene in checked studies; the others have no known cause. This sample is represented by 150,000 to 200,000 clones; around 79% of them were singletons. About 7.4% of the sample is taken by the ten largest. The specimen sequenced was PBMCs. These receptors all come from a male donor in good health and CMV-seropositive.

The chain recombines TRBV7-9 with TRBJ1-2, with 8 bases fitting TRBD1. CDR1 and CDR2 (germline): SEHNR, FQNEAQ (reference sequence). V lost 5 bases, J lost 4 bases, and 3 bases stayed unmatched. The CDR3 has 13 residues. The CDR3 is CASSQTGAYGYTF. CDR3 coding DNA: TGTGCCAGCAGCCAGACAGGGGCCTATGGCTACACCTTC.

The chain joins TRBV19 to TRBJ2-3, with D unresolved. Trimming stripped 10 bases from V and 0 bases from J, with 14 bases between. CDR1 and CDR2 from the germline V gene are LNHDA and SQIVND (reference sequence). The CDR3 runs to 14 residues. CDR3 sequence (DNA): TGTGCCACCAGAGACCTCGGGAGCACAGATACGCAGTATTTT. It specifies CATRDLGSTDTQYF.

This chain links TRBV30 with TRBJ2-2; weak D call: TRBD2 (7 bases). With 3 bases removed from V and 0 bases from J, the gap between germline ends came to 14 bases. The CDR3 has 16 amino acids. CDR1 is GTSNPN and CDR2 is SVGIG in the germline V gene (reference sequence). The CDR3 here is CAWRRGGETNTGELFF. The CDR3 DNA follows: TGTGCCTGGAGGAGAGGGGGGGAAACGAACACCGGGGAGCTGTTTTTT.

This clone has only one observation. The chain carries TRBV6-1 and TRBJ1-4, with 8 nucleotides matching TRBD1. V was clipped by 3 bases and J by 3 bases; unmatched bases: 6. This CDR3 region has 16 residues. Germline V gene data show CDR1 as MNHNS and CDR2 as SASEGT. Written as DNA, the CDR3 is TGTGCCAGCAGTGACAGGGGGCTCGGGTCTAATGAAAAACTGTTTTTT. Translation: CASSDRGLGSNEKLFF.

The chain couples TRBV6-5 to TRBJ2-7, with D maybe TRBD1 (6 bases). Germline V gene sequence: CDR1 MNHEY, CDR2 SVGAGI. This CDR3 is built from 13 residues. V dropped 6 bases and J dropped 7 bases, with 16 bases sitting between them. The CDR3 sequence: CASSIQGLGEQYF. The CDR3, as DNA: TGTGCCAGCAGCATACAGGGTTTGGGGGAGCAGTACTTC.

This clone has at least ten counts. The chain recombines TRBV4-3 with TRBJ2-6, with D possibly matching TRBD1 (6 bases). CDR1 and CDR2 (germline): LGHNA, YSLEER. Trimming removed 0 bases from V and 4 bases from J, with 10 bases in between. This CDR3 has 16 residues. CDR3 amino acids: CASSQDPGAGANVLTF. The CDR3 bases are TGCGCCAGCAGCCAAGACCCAGGGGCCGGGGCCAACGTCCTGACTTTC.

This clone occurred once. The chain is built from TRBV9 and TRBJ2-3; 8 bases match TRBD2. The V and J ends lost 4 bases and 2 bases, in that order; junction bases with no gene match: 9. Germline CDR1 and CDR2: SGDLS and YYNGEE. The CDR3 extends over 16 amino acids. The CDR3 loop is CASSNGGAGLTDTQYF. As DNA, the CDR3 is TGTGCCAGCAGCAACGGGGGGGCTGGGCTCACAGATACGCAGTATTTT. The full variable domain, with the rest looked up from reference TRBV9 and TRBJ2-3, is DSGVTQTPKHLITATGQRVTLRCSPRSGDLSVYWYQQSLDQGLQFLIQYYNGEERAKGNILERFSAQQFPDLHSELNLSSLELGDSALYFCASSNGGAGLTDTQYFGPGTRLTVL.